One T cell receptor beta chain is described in this entry. The target antigen is unknown. Trimming cost V 4 bases and J 5 bases, with 11 bases left between them. The germline gives CDR1 DFQATT, CDR2 SNEGSKA (reference sequence). The CDR3 is made up of 12 amino acids. The sample originates from a study of response to subunit inactivated influenza vaccine. Findings and limits, study-wide: Each seasonal influenza vaccination recruits few new T cells, the authors suggested.

Via MiXCR, TCRdb re-called the RT-PCR reads, giving one row per CDR3 protein. Of 290,000 or so distinct CDR3 sequences listed, over 20% are singletons. The origin of this receptor is a man between 50 and 69 years old who received an inactivated influenza vaccine. The sequencing here drew on PBMCs from blood, taken approximately 22 months after vaccination. The rearrangement uses TRBV20-1 and TRBJ1-1, with D possibly TRBD1 on 6 matching bases. This chain's CDR3 is CSAIRGGTEAFF. The CDR3 bases are TGCAGTGCTATCAGGGGAGGTACTGAAGCTTTCTTT.